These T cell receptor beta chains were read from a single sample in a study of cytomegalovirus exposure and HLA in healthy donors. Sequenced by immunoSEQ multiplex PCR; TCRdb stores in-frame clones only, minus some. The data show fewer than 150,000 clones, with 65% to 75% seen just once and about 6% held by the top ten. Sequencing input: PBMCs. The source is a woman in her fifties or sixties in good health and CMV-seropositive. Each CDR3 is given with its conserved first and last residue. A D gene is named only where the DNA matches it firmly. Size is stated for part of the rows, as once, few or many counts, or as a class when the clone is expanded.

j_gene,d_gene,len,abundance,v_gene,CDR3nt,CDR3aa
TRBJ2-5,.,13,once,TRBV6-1,TGTGCCAGCAGTGGGGCTGCCCAAGAGACCCAGTACTTC,CASSGAAQETQYF
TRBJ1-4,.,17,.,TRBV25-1,TGTGCCAGCAGTGAACCTGACTCCCGGGGAACTAATGAAAAACTGTTTTTT,CASSEPDSRGTNEKLFF
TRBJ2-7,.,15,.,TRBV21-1,TGTGCCAGCAGCAAAAGATACAGGAGCTCCTACGAGCAGTACTTC,CASSKRYRSSYEQYF
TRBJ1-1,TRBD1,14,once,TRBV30,TGTGCCTGGAGTCGTCCGGACAGGGGCACTGAAGCTTTCTTT,CAWSRPDRGTEAFF
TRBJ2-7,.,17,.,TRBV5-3,TGTGCCAGAAGCTTTGCGGGACTTCAGAAATCGGCCTACGAGCAGTACTTC,CARSFAGLQKSAYEQYF
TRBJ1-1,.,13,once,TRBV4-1,TGCGCCAGCAGCCAAGTGATCCGGGGTCAAGCTTTCTTT,CASSQVIRGQAFF
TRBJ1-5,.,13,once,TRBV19,TGTGCCAGTAGAAGGGAGGGCAATCAGCCCCAGCATTTT,CASRREGNQPQHF
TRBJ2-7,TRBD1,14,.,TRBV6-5,TGTGCCAGCAGTCGACAGGGTTCTACCTACGAGCAGTACTTC,CASSRQGSTYEQYF
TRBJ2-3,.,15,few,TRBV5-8,TGTGCCAGCAGCCTCTCAGGGGCCGTCACAGATACGCAGTATTTT,CASSLSGAVTDTQYF
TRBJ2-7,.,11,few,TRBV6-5,TGTGCCAGCAGAACTAGCTACGAGCAGTACTTC,CASRTSYEQYF
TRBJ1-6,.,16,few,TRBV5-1,TGCGCCAGCAGCGCCGGCCTTGGGGGCAATAATTCACCCCTCCACTTT,CASSAGLGGNNSPLHF
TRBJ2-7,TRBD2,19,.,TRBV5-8,TGTGCCAGCAGCTTGAAAAGGCGGGGGGGCTTTCGTATATCCTACGAGCAGTACTTC,CASSLKRRGGFRISYEQYF
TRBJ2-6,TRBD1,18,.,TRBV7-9,TGTGCCAGCAGCGCGAAACAGGGGGAGGTTTCGGGGGCCAACGTCCTGACTTTC,CASSAKQGEVSGANVLTF
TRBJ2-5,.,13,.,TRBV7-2,TGTGCCAGCAGCCCTCAGAAATCAGAGACCCAGTACTTC,CASSPQKSETQYF
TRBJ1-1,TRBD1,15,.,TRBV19,TGTGCCAGTAGTATAGACACCGGGACAGGCACTGAAGCTTTCTTT,CASSIDTGTGTEAFF
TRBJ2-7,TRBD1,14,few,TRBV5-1,TGCGCCAGCAGCGCGGACAGGGGGAGTCACGAGCAGTACTTC,CASSADRGSHEQYF
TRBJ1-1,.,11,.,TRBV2,TGTGCCTCACAGTCGAACACTGAAGCTTTCTTT,CASQSNTEAFF
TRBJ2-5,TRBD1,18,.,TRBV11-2,TGTGCCAGCAGCTTAGGAGGCAGGCGGGACAGGGGTTGGGAGACCCAGTACTTC,CASSLGGRRDRGWETQYF
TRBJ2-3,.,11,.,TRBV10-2,TGCGCCAGCAGTTCTCCAGATACGCAGTATTTT,CASSSPDTQYF
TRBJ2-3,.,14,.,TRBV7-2,TGTGCCAGCAGCTTAAACCCCGGGGGAGATACGCAGTATTTT,CASSLNPGGDTQYF
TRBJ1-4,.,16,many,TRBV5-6,TGTGCCAGCTCAATTGGGGGGATCCCGCTTAATGAAAAACTGTTTTTT,CASSIGGIPLNEKLFF
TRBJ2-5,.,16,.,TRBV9,TGTGCCAGCAGCGCAATGGGGGGGCCTGGGGGGGAGACCCAGTACTTC,CASSAMGGPGGETQYF
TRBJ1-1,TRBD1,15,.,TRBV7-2,TGTGCCAGCGGCCGGGACAGGGGGAAAGGCACTGAAGCTTTCTTT,CASGRDRGKGTEAFF
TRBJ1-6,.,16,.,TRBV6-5,TGTGCCAGCAGTTACCTCATGGCAGGCTATAATTCACCCCTCCACTTT,CASSYLMAGYNSPLHF
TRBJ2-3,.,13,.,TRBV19,TGTGCCAGTAGTTCAGGGTACGGAGATACGCAGTATTTT,CASSSGYGDTQYF
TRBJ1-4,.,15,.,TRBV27,TGTGCCAGCAGTTTATCGAGGGCGACTAATGAAAAACTGTTTTTT,CASSLSRATNEKLFF
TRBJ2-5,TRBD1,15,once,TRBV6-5,TGTGCCAGCAGGCCACAGGGGGGATTCCAAGAGACCCAGTACTTC,CASRPQGGFQETQYF
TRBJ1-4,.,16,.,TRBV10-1,TGCGCCAGCAGACGCAGGATTTGGGGGCTAGGTGAAAAACTGTTTTTT,CASRRRIWGLGEKLFF
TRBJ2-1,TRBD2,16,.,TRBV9,TGTGCCAGCAACCTAGCGGGGAGGGGGTCCTACAATGAGCAGTTCTTC,CASNLAGRGSYNEQFF
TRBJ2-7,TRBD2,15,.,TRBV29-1,TGCAGCGTCCCCGGACTAGCGGGGGGGCCGGTTGAGCAGTACTTC,CSVPGLAGGPVEQYF
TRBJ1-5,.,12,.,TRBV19,TGTGCCAGTAGGTCAGGCAATCAGCCCCAGCATTTT,CASRSGNQPQHF
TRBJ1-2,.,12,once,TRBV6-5,TGTGCCAGCAGTGGACAGAGTTATGGCTACACCTTC,CASSGQSYGYTF
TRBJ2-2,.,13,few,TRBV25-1,TGTGCCAGCAGTGCCCCCGTAGCCGGGGAGCTGTTTTTT,CASSAPVAGELFF
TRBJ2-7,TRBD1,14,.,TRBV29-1,TGCAGCGTGCCCGGGACAGGGAACACCTACGAGCAGTACTTC,CSVPGTGNTYEQYF
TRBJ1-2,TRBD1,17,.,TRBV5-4,TGTGCCAGCAGCTCGGGGACAGCCAGAGGTGCTAACTATGGCTACACCTTC,CASSSGTARGANYGYTF
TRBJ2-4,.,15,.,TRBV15,TGTGCCACCAGCCCAGAAGAGGGTTCACAAAACATTCAGTACTTC,CATSPEEGSQNIQYF
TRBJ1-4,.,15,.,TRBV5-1,TGCGCCAGCAGCCAAGACTCCGGAAAATCTGAAAAACTGTTTTTT,CASSQDSGKSEKLFF
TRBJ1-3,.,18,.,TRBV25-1,TGTGCCAGCACCCTCCCGGGGGCAGCCTGCGGGAGGGGAAACACCATATATTTT,CASTLPGAACGRGNTIYF
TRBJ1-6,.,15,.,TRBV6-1,TGTGCCAGCAGTGAAGCGGTAGGGGGAAATTCACCCCTCCACTTT,CASSEAVGGNSPLHF
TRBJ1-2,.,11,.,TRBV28,TGTGCCAGCAGCCCCGGGGATGGCTACACCTTC,CASSPGDGYTF
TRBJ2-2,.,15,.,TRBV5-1,TGCGCCAGCAGCTTGGCCCTTTCCGGGTCCGGGGAGCTGTTTTTT,CASSLALSGSGELFF
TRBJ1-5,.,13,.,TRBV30,TGTGCCTGTTCGGACCAGAGGGATCAGCCCCAGCATTTT,CACSDQRDQPQHF
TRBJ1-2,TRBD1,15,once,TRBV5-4,TGTGCCGGCAGCTCTCCGACGGACAGGGGGTATGGCTACACCTTC,CAGSSPTDRGYGYTF
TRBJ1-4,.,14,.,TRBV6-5,TGTGCCAACCAGCTGGGGGGGCTAAATGAAAAACTGTTTTTT,CANQLGGLNEKLFF